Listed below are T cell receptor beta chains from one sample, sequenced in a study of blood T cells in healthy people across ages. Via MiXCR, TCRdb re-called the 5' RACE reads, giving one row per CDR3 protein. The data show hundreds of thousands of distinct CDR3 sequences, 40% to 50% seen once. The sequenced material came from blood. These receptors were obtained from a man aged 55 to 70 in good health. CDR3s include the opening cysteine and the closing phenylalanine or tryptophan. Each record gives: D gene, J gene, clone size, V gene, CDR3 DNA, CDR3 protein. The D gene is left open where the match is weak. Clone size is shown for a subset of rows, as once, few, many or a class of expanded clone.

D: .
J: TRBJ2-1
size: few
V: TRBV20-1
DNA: TGCAGTGCTAGAAGTGTAAGGAGGGCCAATGAGCAGTTCTTC
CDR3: CSARSVRRANEQFF

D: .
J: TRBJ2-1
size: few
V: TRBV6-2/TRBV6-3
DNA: TGTGCCAGCAGTTACGTGGACGCCAATGAGCAGTTCTTC
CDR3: CASSYVDANEQFF

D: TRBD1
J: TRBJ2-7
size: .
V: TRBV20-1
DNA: TGCAGTGCCATTGACAGGGAAGGCTCCTACGAGCAGTACTTC
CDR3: CSAIDREGSYEQYF

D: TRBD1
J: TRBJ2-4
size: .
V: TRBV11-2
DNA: TGTGCCAGCAGCTTGGGACAGGGGGCATTTCACATTCAGTACTTC
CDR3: CASSLGQGAFHIQYF

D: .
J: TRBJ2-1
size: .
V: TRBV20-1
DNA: TGCAGTGCTCCCCAGTCTAGAGGGTCCTACAATGAGCAGTTCTTC
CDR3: CSAPQSRGSYNEQFF

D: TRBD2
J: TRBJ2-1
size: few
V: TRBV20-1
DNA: TGCAGTGCTAGCCCTTTATGGGGGGGGAGCTCCTACAATGAGCAGTTCTTC
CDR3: CSASPLWGGSSYNEQFF

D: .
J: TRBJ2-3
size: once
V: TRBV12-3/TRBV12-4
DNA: TGTGCCAGCAGTTCCCCGGGACTCGCTTTGGCGTATTTT
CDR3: CASSSPGLALAYF

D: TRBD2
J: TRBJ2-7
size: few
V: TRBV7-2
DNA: TGTGCCAGCAGCTTCGGGACTACCCCCCGCGAGCAGTACTTC
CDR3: CASSFGTTPREQYF

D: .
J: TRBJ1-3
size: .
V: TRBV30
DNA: TGTGCCTGGAGATCCACCACCAGCTCTGGAAACACCATATATTTT
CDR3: CAWRSTTSSGNTIYF

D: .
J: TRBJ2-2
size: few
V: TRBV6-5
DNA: TGTGCCAGCAGTTACTCAGGGACCGGGGAGCTGTTTTTT
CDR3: CASSYSGTGELFF

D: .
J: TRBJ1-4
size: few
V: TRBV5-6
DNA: TGTGCCAGCAGCTTGGCTGGAATGGGTGAAAAACTGTTTTTT
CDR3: CASSLAGMGEKLFF

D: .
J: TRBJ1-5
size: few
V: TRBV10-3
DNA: TGTGCCATCAGCCTTAATAATCAGCCCCAGCATTTT
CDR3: CAISLNNQPQHF

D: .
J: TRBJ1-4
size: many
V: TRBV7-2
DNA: TGTGCCAGCAGCCGGCAAGTGGATGAAAAACTGTTTTTT
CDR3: CASSRQVDEKLFF

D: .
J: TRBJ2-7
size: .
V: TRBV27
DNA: TGTGCCAGCAGTTTATGGGACCGCTTCTACGAGCAGTACTTC
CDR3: CASSLWDRFYEQYF

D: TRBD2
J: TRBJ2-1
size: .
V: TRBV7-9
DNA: TGTGCCAGCAGCTTAGTCGGGGGGTTAACTGGGGAGCAGTTCTTC
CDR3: CASSLVGGLTGEQFF

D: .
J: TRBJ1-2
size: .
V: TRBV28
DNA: TGTGCCACCCAGGCCGCAGGGGCCTATGGCTACACCTTC
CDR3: CATQAAGAYGYTF

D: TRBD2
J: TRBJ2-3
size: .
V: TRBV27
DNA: TGTGCCAGTAGACTAGCGGGTACAGATACGCAGTATTTT
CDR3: CASRLAGTDTQYF

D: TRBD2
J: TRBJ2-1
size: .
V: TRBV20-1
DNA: TGCAGTGCTAGAGGGACTAGCGGGGGGGGTTTCAATGAGCAGTTCTTC
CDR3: CSARGTSGGGFNEQFF

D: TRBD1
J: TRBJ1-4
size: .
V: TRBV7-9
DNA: TGTGCCAGCAGCTTTCAGGGGACAGTGGGTGAAAAACTGTTTTTT
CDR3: CASSFQGTVGEKLFF

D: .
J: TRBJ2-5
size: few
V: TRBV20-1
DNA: TGCAGTGCCCGAAAGACCCTTCTTGAGACCCAGTACTTC
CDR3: CSARKTLLETQYF

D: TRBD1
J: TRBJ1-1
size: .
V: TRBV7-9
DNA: TGTGCCAGCAGTTTAGCCATGGGACAGGGGAACACTGAAGCTTTCTTT
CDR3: CASSLAMGQGNTEAFF

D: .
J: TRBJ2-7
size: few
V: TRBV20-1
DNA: TGCAGTGCTAGTCTCAGGGGACAACTCCTCGAGCAGTACTTC
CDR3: CSASLRGQLLEQYF

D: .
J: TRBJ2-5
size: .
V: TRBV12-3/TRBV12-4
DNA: TGTGCCAGCAGTGCTCAGGGCCGGGGAAAGACCCAGTACTTC
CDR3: CASSAQGRGKTQYF